These 6 T cell receptor beta chains were all obtained from the same sample, sequenced in a study of Graves' ophthalmopathy and Graves' hyperthyroidism. RNA transcripts provided the template for amplifying TCR beta CDR3 regions. The authors performed first-round RT-PCR with HTBI primers and then a second-round multiplex PCR. MiXCR, applied by TCRdb to the multiplex PCR reads, yields one record per CDR3 protein. The sample has roughly 1.1 million distinct CDR3 sequences; 35% to 40% are singletons. The sequenced sample consisted of peripheral blood or thyroid tissue (not recorded which). The receptors shown here come from an adult man with Graves' hyperthyroidism.

This chain connects TRBV7-2 to TRBJ2-7; D is ambiguous. Germline CDR1 reads SGHTA; CDR2 reads FQGNSA. This CDR3 comprises 9 residues. V was shortened by 6 bases and J by 6 bases, with 3 bases between the two germline ends. The CDR3 reads CASSREQYF. In DNA, the CDR3 is TGTGCCAGCAGTCGCGAGCAGTACTTC. The full variable domain, in which reference TRBV7-2 and TRBJ2-7 provide the parts outside the CDR3, is GAGVSQSPSNKVTEKGKDVELRCDPISGHTALYWYRQSLGQGLEFLIYFQGNSAPDKSGLPSDRFSAERTGGSVSTLTIQRTQQEDSAVYLCASSREQYFGPGTRLTVT.

This clonotype has ten or more counts. This chain links TRBV15 with TRBJ1-5, with a weak D call TRBD1 (5 bases). The CDR3 length is 16 residues. V lost 2 bases to trimming and J lost 5 bases, with 16 bases between them. Germline loops: CDR1 LNHNV, CDR2 YYDKDF (reference sequence). In DNA form, the CDR3 reads TGTGCCACCAGCAGATCCCGGGGCTGGGGTCATCAGCCCCAGCATTTT. It is translated as CATSRSRGWGHQPQHF.

This clonotype was detected ten times or more. This chain uses TRBV7-3 with TRBJ2-2; the D is unclear. CDR3 length equals 15 residues. Trimming shortened V by 2 bases and J by 2 bases, and 9 bases separated the two germline ends. Germline V CDR1 and CDR2: SGHTA, FQGTGA. The CDR3 coding sequence is TGTGCCAGCAGCTTACGTTTCGATAACACCGGGGAGCTGTTTTTT. It specifies CASSLRFDNTGELFF.

This clonotype was seen many times. The J gene is TRBJ1-1, the V gene TRBV19; tentatively, D is TRBD1 (6 bases). CDR3 size: 16 residues. V was trimmed by 4 bases and J by 0 bases, leaving 15 bases between them. CDR1 is LNHDA and CDR2 is SQIVND in the germline V gene (reference sequence). CDR3 sequence: CASSSGQLIMNTEAFF. CDR3 nucleotides: TGTGCCAGTAGTAGCGGACAGCTTATAATGAACACTGAAGCTTTCTTT.

V gene TRBV29-1 combines with J gene TRBJ1-4; TRBD1 might be the D (6 bases). The germline V and J ends were trimmed by 4 bases and 13 bases, with 13 bases remaining between them. This CDR3 comprises 11 residues. Germline CDR1 and CDR2: SQVTM and ANQGSEA. In DNA form, the CDR3 reads TGCAGCGTTGGGGGGGCGCGGGGACTGTTTTTT. Residues: CSVGGARGLFF. Complete variable domain (other parts from reference TRBV29-1 and TRBJ1-4): SAVISQKPSRDICQRGTSLTIQCQVDSQVTMMFWYRQQPGQSLTLIATANQGSEATYESGFVIDKFPISRPNLTFSTLTVSNMSPEDSSIYLCSVGGARGLFFGSGTQLSVL.

This chain joins TRBV4-2 and TRBJ1-1; D remains unclear. From germline, CDR1 is LGHNA and CDR2 YNFKEQ. The CDR3 is 16 amino acids. V was clipped by 1 base and J by 1 base, with 13 bases between them. The CDR3 nucleotides read TGTGCCAGCAGCCAAGGACCGCGACGGCAGAACACTGAAGCTTTCTTT. It encodes CASSQGPRRQNTEAFF.